Listed below are T cell receptor beta chains from one sample, sequenced in a study of cytomegalovirus exposure and HLA in healthy donors. Measured with immunoSEQ multiplex PCR; TCRdb has only the in-frame clones, and not every one. The table records roughly 88,000 clones, approximately 80% of them present only once. Sequenced: PBMCs. These receptors came from a man aged 30 to 45 in good health and CMV-seropositive. Both conserved end residues are part of each CDR3.

CDR3 | V
CASSPPLFSTALNTEAFF | TRBV19
CASSYLTDSTEAFF | TRBV6-6
CASSLAGASTDTQYF | TRBV7-3
CASTFSALGGYGYTF | TRBV6-1
CASSQDSNQPQHF | TRBV5-1
CASSQGRVSYEQYF | TRBV11-2
CASSSGRVNTEAFF | TRBV5-1
CASSRDRGKGTDTQYF | TRBV5-6
CASSGFRQVTEQYF | TRBV28
CASSAMGGGETQYF | TRBV4-1
CASSTSGPSTDTQYF | TRBV9
CSSSSSGGTEAFF | TRBV7-9
CASSLGPGINYGYTF | TRBV5-4
CASSRTTGNYGYTF | TRBV6-1
CASSGTTGVGETQYF | TRBV6-1
CALSPRSNRGYTF | TRBV28
CAISQTGDGETQYF | TRBV10-3
CASRDTSTDTQYF | TRBV6-5
CASRGGGGSYTF | TRBV25-1
CASSSSGGTTSTDTQYF | TRBV5-4
CASSEAADLNTEAFF | TRBV6-1
CASSFSGITNTGELFF | TRBV5-1
CASKLDRGYNEQFF | TRBV27
CAISGTDNQPQHF | TRBV10-3
CASSLVGQGQETQYF | TRBV5-1
CASSPPGQGYGEAFF | TRBV18
CASSSGQGWSPLHF | TRBV5-1
CASSSGTGVNYGYTF | TRBV6-5